These T cell receptor beta chains were read from a single sample in a study of blood T cell repertoires in COVID-19. Clones were read by immunoSEQ multiplex PCR, and TCRdb kept only the in-frame ones, dropping some. There are about 74,000 clones in the sample; around 70% occur only once, and 20% to 25% lies in the top ten. The material sequenced was peripheral blood. These receptors were obtained from a man aged 65 to 85 with acute or convalescent COVID-19. Both conserved end residues are part of each CDR3. A D gene is named only where the DNA matches it firmly. Part of the rows lack a size; the others show once, few, many or a class for expanded clones.

j_call: TRBJ2-1
d_call: TRBD2
clone_size: -
v_call: TRBV5-1
cdr3_aa: CASRPRLAGGYNEQFF
cdr3_nt: TGCGCCAGCAGGCCGCGACTAGCGGGAGGGTACAATGAGCAGTTCTTC

j_call: TRBJ2-5
d_call: TRBD2
clone_size: -
v_call: TRBV7-9
cdr3_aa: CASSRGGTETQYF
cdr3_nt: TGTGCCAGCAGTCGGGGGGGCACAGAGACCCAGTACTTC

j_call: TRBJ2-7
d_call: -
clone_size: -
v_call: TRBV5-4
cdr3_aa: CASSFGDNYEQYF
cdr3_nt: TGTGCCAGCAGCTTTGGCGACAACTACGAGCAGTACTTC

j_call: TRBJ1-1
d_call: -
clone_size: few
v_call: TRBV7-9
cdr3_aa: CASSMAPNTEAFF
cdr3_nt: TGTGCCAGCAGCATGGCTCCGAACACTGAAGCTTTCTTT

j_call: TRBJ2-7
d_call: TRBD1
clone_size: -
v_call: TRBV28
cdr3_aa: CAIGQVLTYEQYF
cdr3_nt: TGTGCCATCGGACAGGTTTTAACCTACGAGCAGTACTTC

j_call: TRBJ1-3
d_call: TRBD1
clone_size: -
v_call: TRBV9
cdr3_aa: CASSAGQGVGGNTIYF
cdr3_nt: TGTGCCAGCAGCGCGGGACAGGGGGTAGGCGGAAACACCATATATTTT

j_call: TRBJ2-2
d_call: TRBD1
clone_size: -
v_call: TRBV5-4
cdr3_aa: CASSPTGVDTGELFF
cdr3_nt: TGTGCCAGCAGCCCGACAGGGGTAGACACCGGGGAGCTGTTTTTT

j_call: TRBJ1-1
d_call: -
clone_size: -
v_call: TRBV28
cdr3_aa: CASSPPGTLMNTEAFF
cdr3_nt: TGTGCCAGCAGCCCCCCAGGGACACTAATGAACACTGAAGCTTTCTTT

j_call: TRBJ2-7
d_call: TRBD2
clone_size: -
v_call: TRBV3-1/TRBV3-2
cdr3_aa: CASSRGTSGNREQYF
cdr3_nt: TGTGCCAGCAGCCGAGGGACTAGCGGGAACCGCGAGCAGTACTTC

j_call: TRBJ2-2
d_call: -
clone_size: few
v_call: TRBV9
cdr3_aa: CASSRQGGNTGELFF
cdr3_nt: TGTGCCAGCAGCCGGCAGGGTGGGAACACCGGGGAGCTGTTTTTT

j_call: TRBJ2-2
d_call: TRBD2
clone_size: -
v_call: TRBV15
cdr3_aa: CATSRDLLAANTGELFF
cdr3_nt: TGTGCCACCAGCAGAGACCTACTAGCGGCGAACACCGGGGAGCTGTTTTTT

j_call: TRBJ1-2
d_call: TRBD1
clone_size: few
v_call: TRBV18
cdr3_aa: CASSPTGLSGYTF
cdr3_nt: TGTGCCAGCTCACCGACAGGGCTGTCTGGCTACACCTTC

j_call: TRBJ2-7
d_call: TRBD1
clone_size: -
v_call: TRBV19
cdr3_aa: CASTPGGTGTYEQYF
cdr3_nt: TGTGCCAGTACCCCCGGTGGGACAGGGACCTACGAGCAGTACTTC

j_call: TRBJ1-4
d_call: TRBD1
clone_size: -
v_call: TRBV5-8
cdr3_aa: CASSPGTGNEKLFF
cdr3_nt: TGTGCCAGCAGCCCAGGGACAGGGAATGAAAAACTGTTTTTT

j_call: TRBJ1-5
d_call: -
clone_size: -
v_call: TRBV19
cdr3_aa: CASSIMGSSGQPQHF
cdr3_nt: TGTGCCAGTAGTATCATGGGGAGTAGCGGTCAGCCCCAGCATTTT

j_call: TRBJ1-6
d_call: -
clone_size: few
v_call: TRBV18
cdr3_aa: CASSPEATSSYNSPLHF
cdr3_nt: TGTGCCAGCTCACCAGAGGCGACGAGCTCCTATAATTCACCCCTCCACTTT